One T cell receptor beta chain is described in this entry. Germline V gene data show CDR1 as MNHEY and CDR2 as SMNVEV (reference sequence). The V gene lost 6 bases and the J gene lost 4 bases, with 19 bases spanning the gap. This CDR3 has 15 amino acids. This specimen comes from a study of blood T cell repertoires in COVID-19. Whole-study context: Sites in the United States, Italy and Spain provided acute and convalescent COVID-19 samples.

Source study methods: Nucleated cell number was recorded as an estimate derived from reference gene primer amplification. Using immunoSEQ multiplex PCR, the repertoire was profiled, and TCRdb retains in-frame clones only, with some absent. That table is the source of V, J and clone size, and D and trimming were worked out from the DNA. The table has roughly 670,000 clones, just under 90% seen once. The sequence derives from a woman under 30 with acute or convalescent COVID-19. The rearrangement uses TRBV27 and TRBJ2-7; D perhaps matches TRBD1 (6 bases). Sequenced material: peripheral blood. Written as DNA, the CDR3 is TGTGCCAGCAGCCAGAGGGCAGGGGCAACTTACGAGCAGTACTTC. Its protein product is CASSQRAGATYEQYF.